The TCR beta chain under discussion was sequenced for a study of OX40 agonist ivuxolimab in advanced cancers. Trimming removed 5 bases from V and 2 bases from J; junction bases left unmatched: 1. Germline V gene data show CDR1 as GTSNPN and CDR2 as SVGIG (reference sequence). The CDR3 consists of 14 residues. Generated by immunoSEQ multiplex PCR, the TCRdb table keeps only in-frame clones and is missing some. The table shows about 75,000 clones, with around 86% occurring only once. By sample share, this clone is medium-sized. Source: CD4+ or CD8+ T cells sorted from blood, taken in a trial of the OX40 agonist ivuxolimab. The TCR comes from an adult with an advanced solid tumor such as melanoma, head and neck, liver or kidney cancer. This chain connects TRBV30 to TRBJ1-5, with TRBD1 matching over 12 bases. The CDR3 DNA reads TGTGCCTGGGGGACAGGGGGCGGCAATCAGCCCCAGCATTTT. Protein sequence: CAWGTGGGNQPQHF.